The clone carrying this TCR beta chain was observed many times. Its specificity is unknown. Those with hyperthyroidism were 18 to 65 years old, newly diagnosed, and ill for under 2 months. It was uncontrolled infection, other autoimmune disease, pregnancy or lactation that excluded patients. It was RNA transcripts that yielded the amplified TCR beta CDR3 regions. Researchers ran a first-round RT-PCR on the TCR CDR3 using the HTBI primer set. TCRdb reprocessed the multiplex PCR reads via MiXCR and lists one record per CDR3 protein. The profile shows 450,000 to 650,000 distinct CDR3 sequences, less than 25% of them singletons. This record belongs to a study of T cells in Graves' hyperthyroidism and ophthalmopathy. Overall study results and limits: Most expanded thyroid clonotypes above 0.001 recurred in blood.

Specimen: blood. This sequence originates from a man aged 18 to 29 with Graves' hyperthyroidism.

Written as DNA, the CDR3 is TGTGCCAGCAGCTATAAAGGAAATAATTCACCCCTCCACTTT. This encodes CASSYKGNNSPLHF. The V and J genes are TRBV11-2 and TRBJ1-6; D gene unclear. The CDR3 totals 14 residues. Trimming took off 4 bases at V and 5 bases at J, with 9 bases between the two ends. Germline CDR1 reads SGHAT; CDR2 reads FQNNGV.